The 27 T cell receptor beta chains below all came from one sample that was sequenced in a study of early T cells in non-severe SARS-CoV-2 infection. TCRdb redid the calling of the 5' RACE reads with MiXCR, one entry per CDR3 protein. The sample contains tens of thousands of distinct CDR3 sequences, just over 20% of which appear only once. The starting material was whole blood, obtained at baseline. These receptors were obtained from an adult who was a healthcare worker with PCR-confirmed SARS-CoV-2 infection or an uninfected control (not recorded which).

This clonotype was detected ten times or more. V is TRBV7-9 and J is TRBJ2-5; D call uncertain. The germline V gene encodes CDR1 SEHNR and CDR2 FQNEAQ (reference sequence). CDR3 length equals 13 residues. Trimming pared 7 bases from V and 2 bases from J, leaving 11 bases between. The CDR3 spells CASTPMGQETQYF. CDR3 nucleotide sequence: TGTGCCAGCACCCCGATGGGGCAAGAGACCCAGTACTTC.

V usage is TRBV6-2 or TRBV6-3 and J usage is TRBJ1-1; weak D call: TRBD1 (5 bases). Trimming removed 10 bases at V and 4 bases at J, with 16 bases between. The CDR3 covers 13 residues. Germline V gene data show CDR1 as MNHEY and CDR2 as SVGEGT. The CDR3, as DNA: TGTGCCACCACACAGGTTCCGGGCACTGAAGCTTTCTTT. This codes for CATTQVPGTEAFF.

This clonotype was counted only a few times. The V and J genes are TRBV6-1 and TRBJ1-5, with D uncertain. The CDR3 totals 14 residues. The germline gives CDR1 MNHNS, CDR2 SASEGT. Trimming stripped 3 bases from V and 4 bases from J, with 10 bases between. CDR3 sequence reads: CASSEVANNQPQHF. Here the CDR3 DNA reads TGTGCCAGCAGTGAGGTCGCGAATAATCAGCCCCAGCATTTT.

This chain joins TRBV6-1 and TRBJ1-1; D is ambiguous. Germline CDR1 and CDR2: MNHNS and SASEGT. V dropped 6 bases and J dropped 7 bases, with 15 bases sitting between them. The CDR3 extends over 13 amino acids. In nucleotides, the CDR3 is TGTGCCAGCAGCGCACTTACTGACAATGAAGCTTTCTTT. This translates into CASSALTDNEAFF.

This clonotype appeared a few times. The chain couples TRBV3-1 to TRBJ1-1; D not resolved. Trimming left V 3 bases short and J 8 bases short, with 16 bases between. CDR3 length equals 14 residues. Germline CDR1 reads LGHDT; CDR2 reads YNNKEL (reference sequence). CDR3 residues: CASSQLRSFPEAFF. CDR3 nucleotide sequence: TGTGCCAGCAGCCAGTTAAGGTCGTTCCCCGAAGCTTTCTTT.

The chain employs TRBV4-2 and TRBJ1-2, with 7 bases aligning to TRBD1. The length of the CDR3 is 17 residues. The J segment lost 4 bases and the V segment lost 0 bases, leaving 11 bases of the junction unmatched. The germline V gene encodes CDR1 LGHNA and CDR2 YNFKEQ. CDR3 region: CASSQDVRDSLIYGYTF. CDR3 in DNA: TGTGCCAGCAGCCAAGACGTCCGGGACAGTCTCATCTATGGCTACACCTTC.

This clonotype was seen a handful of times. This sequence joins TRBV5-4 and TRBJ2-3; D unresolved. The germline gives CDR1 SGHNT, CDR2 YYREEE (reference sequence). V was shortened by 4 bases and J by 0 bases, with 15 bases between the two germline ends. This CDR3 region has 16 residues. The chain's CDR3 is CASSRTPEPSTDTQYF. Here the CDR3 DNA reads TGTGCCAGCAGCAGAACCCCGGAGCCTAGCACAGATACGCAGTATTTT. Supplemented by reference TRBV5-4 and TRBJ2-3, the full variable domain reads ETGVTQSPTHLIKTRGQQVTLRCSSQSGHNTVSWYQQALGQGPQFIFQYYREEENGRGNFPPRFSGLQFPNYSSELNVNALELDDSALYLCASSRTPEPSTDTQYFGPGTRLTVL.

This rearrangement joins TRBV29-1 to TRBJ2-7; 7 bases are shared with TRBD2. Germline lookup yields CDR1 SQVTM and CDR2 ANQGSEA. The CDR3 runs 12 residues. The junction had 7 bases not matched to a gene; V was cut back by 4 bases and J by 7 bases. The CDR3 DNA follows: TGCAGCGTTGGTAGAGACGGGGGGGAGCAGTACTTC. Residues: CSVGRDGGEQYF.

This clonotype has just a few counts. The chain is built from TRBV2 and TRBJ2-2; D call uncertain. Trimming took off 9 bases at V and 0 bases at J, with 14 bases between the two ends. CDR3 length: 15 amino acids. Germline loops: CDR1 SNHLY, CDR2 FYNNEI. The CDR3 bases are TGTGCCAGTAAAGGATCGCAGGCGAACACCGGGGAGCTGTTTTTT. Its translation is CASKGSQANTGELFF.

The chain couples TRBV30 to TRBJ2-5; 7 bases align to TRBD2. J was trimmed by 0 bases and V by 0 bases; bases with no gene match: 1. Germline loops: CDR1 GTSNPN, CDR2 SVGIG (reference sequence). This CDR3 is 14 amino acids long. In DNA, the CDR3 is TGTGCCTGGAGTGTCGGGGGGAACCAAGAGACCCAGTACTTC. Translating it yields CAWSVGGNQETQYF.

The V and J genes are TRBV7-2 and TRBJ2-7; possible D gene TRBD1, 5 bases. The CDR3 extends over 14 amino acids. Per the germline V gene, CDR1 is SGHTA and CDR2 is FQGNSA. With 1 base removed from V and 1 base from J, the gap between germline ends came to 8 bases. CDR3 amino acids: CASSLEGLSYEQYF. The CDR3 DNA reads TGTGCCAGCAGCTTAGAGGGGCTGTCCTACGAGCAGTACTTC.

This clonotype was observed a few times. The chain combines TRBV20-1 with TRBJ1-2; TRBD1 matches at 7 bases. Germline assignment: CDR1 DFQATT and CDR2 SNEGSKA (reference sequence). V trimming: 5 bases; J trimming: 6 bases; junction bases outside the gene matches: 12. CDR3 length: 14 residues. Here the CDR3 reads CSALAATGLNGYTF. The CDR3 DNA reads TGCAGTGCTCTCGCCGCGACAGGGTTAAATGGCTACACCTTC.

The sample holds many counts of this clonotype. The chain employs TRBV3-1 and TRBJ2-7, with TRBD2 matching 12 bases. Germline CDR1 is LGHDT and CDR2 is YNNKEL (reference sequence). This CDR3 has 15 amino acids. J was trimmed by 4 bases and V by 1 base; bases with no gene match: 2. The CDR3, as DNA: TGTGCCAGCAGCCAAGGACTAGCGGGGGTATACGAGCAGTACTTC. Translation: CASSQGLAGVYEQYF.

The chain links TRBV19 to TRBJ1-1, with 7 bases lining up with TRBD1. Losses at the gene ends were 6 bases for V and 0 bases for J; bases not matched to a gene: 4. This CDR3 is built from 14 residues. Germline loops: CDR1 LNHDA, CDR2 SQIVND (reference sequence). The CDR3 DNA reads as TGTGCCAGTAGGGAGACAGGGATGAACACTGAAGCTTTCTTT. Translated: CASRETGMNTEAFF.

This clonotype was counted a few times. This chain connects TRBV6-6 to TRBJ2-3, with a possible D match to TRBD1 (6 bases). The germline CDR1 and CDR2 sequences are MNHNY and SVGAGI (reference sequence). The CDR3 is made up of 20 amino acids. V was clipped by 6 bases and J by 1 base, with 29 bases between them. The CDR3: CASRDLEGSWRRTGTDTQYF. The CDR3 bases are TGTGCCAGCAGGGACCTAGAAGGGTCGTGGAGACGGACAGGCACAGATACGCAGTATTTT.

There are a few counts of this clonotype. The V gene is TRBV20-1, the J gene TRBJ1-1; TRBD1 matches at 9 bases. The CDR3 is 16 residues long. Unmatched junction bases numbered 6, after V lost 0 bases and J lost 1 base. Germline CDR1 reads DFQATT; CDR2 reads SNEGSKA (reference sequence). The CDR3 nucleotides read TGCAGTGCTAGAGATTGGGGACAGGGCTCGAACACTGAAGCTTTCTTT. Amino acid sequence: CSARDWGQGSNTEAFF.

This clonotype has only a few counts. The genes are TRBV6-2 or TRBV6-3 and TRBJ1-4; unclear D gene. Deletions cut 5 bases from V and 4 bases from J, with 17 bases between. This CDR3 region has 16 residues. CDR1 is MNHEY, CDR2 SVGEGT, per germline. CDR3 sequence: CASSPLGRGFNEKLFF. The CDR3 DNA sequence: TGTGCCAGCAGTCCCCTCGGACGGGGATTTAATGAAAAACTGTTTTTT.

The V gene is TRBV12-3 or TRBV12-4, the J gene TRBJ2-3; no firm D call. The ends were cut back, 7 bases at V and 5 bases at J, with 16 bases in the middle. The CDR3 is 14 residues long. CDR3 in amino acids: CASTLGLVGDTQYF. In DNA, the CDR3 is TGTGCCAGCACCTTGGGCCTAGTGGGAGATACGCAGTATTTT.

This clonotype has a single count. The chain employs TRBV12-3 or TRBV12-4 and TRBJ1-1; D not certain. V was pared by 6 bases and J by 5 bases, with 16 bases between. The CDR3 covers 14 residues. In DNA, the CDR3 is TGTGCCAGCAGGCTACAATTTAGTCGAACTGAAGCTTTCTTT. This translates into CASRLQFSRTEAFF.

V gene TRBV12-3 or TRBV12-4 combines with J gene TRBJ1-6, with 9 bases aligning to TRBD1. The CDR3 extends over 14 amino acids. With 4 bases clipped from V and 8 bases from J, the junction kept 3 bases outside the gene matches. CDR3 coding DNA: TGTGCCAGCAGTTCAGGACAGGGGTATTCACCCCTCCACTTT. Encoded protein: CASSSGQGYSPLHF.

This chain connects TRBV27 to TRBJ1-5; the D gene is possibly TRBD1 (5 bases). Trimming stripped 5 bases from V and 0 bases from J, with 23 bases between. This CDR3 has 19 amino acids. From germline, CDR1 is MNHEY and CDR2 SMNVEV (reference sequence). The CDR3 loop is CASSPIETAGVYSNQPQHF. CDR3 DNA sequence: TGTGCCAGCAGTCCGATTGAGACAGCGGGTGTATATAGCAATCAGCCCCAGCATTTT.

This clonotype was recorded a few times. This chain connects TRBV3-1 to TRBJ1-1; the D is unclear. This CDR3 has 14 amino acids. Germline lookup yields CDR1 LGHDT and CDR2 YNNKEL (reference sequence). Between the trimmed V and J ends, which lost 0 bases and 3 bases, there was a span of 8 bases. CDR3 region: CASSQEQEYTEAFF. The CDR3 nucleotides are TGTGCCAGCAGCCAAGAGCAGGAATACACTGAAGCTTTCTTT.

There are a few counts of this clonotype. The chain carries TRBV9 and TRBJ2-3; D is undetermined. Trimming stripped 4 bases from V and 9 bases from J, with 9 bases between. Germline CDR1 reads SGDLS; CDR2 reads YYNGEE. The CDR3 is 11 amino acids. The CDR3 reads CASSREGTQYF. The CDR3 DNA is TGTGCCAGCAGCCGTGAAGGGACGCAGTATTTT.

There are a few counts of this clonotype. The chain links TRBV7-8 to TRBJ2-5; tentatively, D is TRBD2 (5 bases). The CDR3 contains 13 residues. In germline, CDR1 is SGHVS, CDR2 FQNEAQ. V was shortened by 5 bases and J by 5 bases, with 12 bases between the two germline ends. The CDR3 region is CASSPGVAETQYF. The DNA of the CDR3 is TGTGCCAGCAGCCCCGGGGTCGCCGAGACCCAGTACTTC.

This clonotype was recorded a few times. The chain has TRBV20-1 and TRBJ2-7; TRBD2 matches 7 bases. The CDR3 consists of 12 residues. V lost 6 bases and J lost 3; bases outside the gene matches: 5. The germline CDR1 and CDR2 sequences are DFQATT and SNEGSKA (reference sequence). The chain's CDR3 is CSAGRGVYEQYF. CDR3 bases: TGCAGTGCGGGCCGGGGGGTCTACGAGCAGTACTTC.

The chain joins TRBV6-1 to TRBJ1-1, with TRBD1 matching over 7 bases. J gave up 5 bases and V 1 base, and 7 bases lay outside the gene matches. CDR1 is MNHNS and CDR2 is SASEGT in the germline V gene. This CDR3 is 15 amino acids long. CDR3: CASSEGAAGGTEAFF. CDR3 bases: TGTGCCAGCAGTGAAGGGGCGGCAGGGGGAACTGAAGCTTTCTTT.

This clonotype was found many times. The rearrangement links TRBV30 to TRBJ2-2; no definite D call. Per germline, CDR1 GTSNPN and CDR2 SVGIG (reference sequence). There are 14 residues in the CDR3. Trimming removed 5 bases at V and 4 bases at J, with 14 bases between. CDR3 sequence (DNA): TGTGCCTGGGGACGCGCCCGAGGCACCGGGGAGCTGTTTTTT. The encoded protein is CAWGRARGTGELFF. Drawing the rest from reference TRBV30 and TRBJ2-2, the complete variable domain is SQTIHQWPATLVQPVGSPLSLECTVEGTSNPNLYWYRQAAGRGLQLLFYSVGIGQISSEVPQNLSASRPQDRQFILSSKKLLLSDSGFYLCAWGRARGTGELFFGEGSRLTVL.